A single sample is the source of the 5 T cell receptor beta chains below, sequenced in a study of blood T cells in healthy people across ages. Sample-barcoded 5' priming and a J-beta primer mix drove a second PCR of about 6 to 12 cycles. TCRdb re-derived calls from the 5' RACE reads in MiXCR, one entry per CDR3 protein. The sample shows about 780,000 distinct CDR3 sequences, roughly 24% of them seen only once. The sample also formed part of further work on T cells of mothers and their children.

The sample comprised blood. All receptors come from a boy aged 10-17 years in good health.

The chain has TRBV27 and TRBJ1-1; TRBD1 matches at 7 bases. With 10 bases clipped from V and 4 bases from J, the junction kept 9 bases outside the gene matches. Germline loops: CDR1 MNHEY, CDR2 SMNVEV (reference sequence). This CDR3 is built from 13 residues. CDR3 DNA: TGTGCCATTCGGCAGGGGGTTGGCACTGAAGCTTTCTTT. Encoded protein: CAIRQGVGTEAFF.

This clonotype was seen a handful of times. This chain connects TRBV7-9 to TRBJ1-4; D is unclear. The V end lost 1 base, the J end lost 6 bases, and 9 bases lay between the germline ends. CDR1 is SEHNR and CDR2 is FQNEAQ in the germline V gene (reference sequence). The CDR3 has 14 amino acids. CDR3 DNA: TGTGCCAGCAGCTTAGTAGGCAGAGATGAAAAACTGTTTTTT. It encodes CASSLVGRDEKLFF.

The chain joins TRBV3-1 to TRBJ1-1; possible D gene TRBD1, 5 bases. Germline-derived CDR1 and CDR2 are LGHDT and YNNKEL (reference sequence). V lost 4 bases and J 1 base, leaving 16 bases between the germline ends. The CDR3 has 16 residues. The CDR3 DNA is TGTGCCAGCAGCCGCGGGGGGAGGCGGGGGAACACTGAAGCTTTCTTT. This gives the protein CASSRGGRRGNTEAFF.

This chain links TRBV20-1 with TRBJ1-2, with 10 bases matching TRBD1. This CDR3 has 13 residues. Germline CDR1 and CDR2: DFQATT and SNEGSKA (reference sequence). The trim removed 6 bases at V and 8 bases at J, leaving 9 bases unmatched. CDR3 coding DNA: TGCAGTGCGGGACCGGGACAGGGGAAAGGCTACACCTTC. Its translation is CSAGPGQGKGYTF.

This clonotype occurred a few times. The chain carries TRBV10-1 and TRBJ1-1; 9 bases are shared with TRBD1. With 0 bases clipped from V and 10 bases from J, the junction kept 6 bases outside the gene matches. Per the germline V gene, CDR1 is WNHNN and CDR2 is SYGVQD (reference sequence). The CDR3 runs 14 residues. The CDR3 region is CASSESGQGVRAFF. The CDR3 bases are TGCGCCAGCAGTGAGTCGGGACAGGGTGTGAGAGCTTTCTTT.